This T cell receptor (beta chain) was retrieved from a study of blood T cells in healthy people across ages. A second PCR, run for about 7 to 12 cycles, used a sample-barcoded 5' primer plus a J-beta primer mix. MiXCR was run by TCRdb on the 5' RACE reads, yielding one entry per CDR3 protein. There are about 970,000 distinct CDR3 sequences in the sample; just over 50% occur only once, and 20% to 25% lies in the top ten. V lost 3 bases to trimming and J lost 8 bases, with 16 bases between them. The germline V gene encodes CDR1 MDHEN and CDR2 SYDVKM. CDR3 length equals 14 residues. This clonotype was obtained from a woman aged 55-70 years in good health. The specimen sequenced was blood. The rearrangement links TRBV28 to TRBJ1-2, with D perhaps TRBD1 (5 bases). The CDR3 reads CASSFVVGERGYTF. For the CDR3, the DNA is TGTGCCAGCAGTTTCGTTGTGGGGGAGAGGGGCTACACCTTC.